The rows below give T cell receptor beta chains drawn from one sample of a study of CD8 T cells in Susac syndrome. TCRdb re-analysed the immunoSEQ multiplex PCR reads in MiXCR, keeping a single row per CDR3 protein. The table lists around 270,000 distinct CDR3 sequences, roughly 90% of them singletons. The sequenced sample was CD8+ T cells from PBMCs. Source of these receptors: a human donor with multiple sclerosis. Each CDR3 is given with its conserved first and last residue. D genes are given only for firm matches. Size values are once, few and many counts, or a class for expanded clones, and some rows have none.

V gene,clone size,D gene,CDR3 length,J gene,CDR3 DNA,CDR3 protein
TRBV5-1,.,TRBD2,15,TRBJ2-2,TGCGCCAGCAGCTTGTCACTAGCGGGATCCGGGGAGCTGTTTTTT,CASSLSLAGSGELFF
TRBV12-3/TRBV12-4,.,.,14,TRBJ2-1,TGTGCCAGCATCCCCGGAGGGGCCTACAATGAGCAGTTCTTC,CASIPGGAYNEQFF
TRBV10-3,.,TRBD1,16,TRBJ2-1,TGTGCCATCAGTGAATACCTCCGGGACAGAAACAATGAGCAGTTCTTC,CAISEYLRDRNNEQFF
TRBV15,.,.,12,TRBJ2-1,TGTGCCACCAGCAGTATCCGCAATGAGCAGTTCTTC,CATSSIRNEQFF
TRBV27,.,TRBD2,16,TRBJ2-1,TGTGCCAGCAGTCCCTTAACTAGCGGGGCCTACAATGAGCAGTTCTTC,CASSPLTSGAYNEQFF
TRBV5-5,.,.,13,TRBJ1-4,TGTGCCAGCAGCTGGGGGAGGAGACAGGAACTGTTTTTT,CASSWGRRQELFF
TRBV19,.,TRBD2,13,TRBJ2-7,TGTGCCAGTAGTAGTAGCGGGGACTACGAGCAGTACTTC,CASSSSGDYEQYF
TRBV5-5,.,TRBD1,14,TRBJ2-1,TGTGCCAGCAGCTTCGGGACAGGGATCAATGAGCAGTTCTTC,CASSFGTGINEQFF
TRBV7-3,.,.,14,TRBJ2-3,TGTGCCAGCAGCTGGGCAGGGAACACAGATACGCAGTATTTT,CASSWAGNTDTQYF
TRBV29-1,.,TRBD2,13,TRBJ2-7,TGCAGCGCCCAAGCGGGAGCGTCCTACGAGCAGTACTTC,CSAQAGASYEQYF
TRBV11-2,.,.,14,TRBJ1-2,TGTGCCAGCAGCCTGAGGAGGGCAGCCTATGGCTACACCTTC,CASSLRRAAYGYTF
TRBV7-7,few,.,14,TRBJ2-2,TGTGCTAGCAGCTTAAATGGGGGGACCGGGGAGCTGTTTTTT,CASSLNGGTGELFF
TRBV29-1,.,.,14,TRBJ2-1,TGCAGCGTTGAGACCGGGACACCCCTGGGTGAGCAGTTCTTC,CSVETGTPLGEQFF
TRBV12-3/TRBV12-4,.,.,15,TRBJ2-2,TGTGCCAGCAGTTTCGTCGGGGCGAACACCGGGGAGCTGTTTTTT,CASSFVGANTGELFF
TRBV3-1,.,TRBD1,16,TRBJ2-7,TGTGCCAGCAGCCAATCCAGGGGGTCAGGATCCTACGAGCAGTACTTC,CASSQSRGSGSYEQYF
TRBV4-3,once,.,14,TRBJ2-7,TGCGCCAGCAGCCAATCTAATGGGATGTACGAGCAGTACTTC,CASSQSNGMYEQYF
TRBV20-1,.,TRBD2,14,TRBJ2-5,TGCAGTGCTTCCCGCCTAGCGGGAAAAGAGACCCAGTACTTC,CSASRLAGKETQYF
TRBV6-6,.,.,13,TRBJ2-3,TGTGCCAGCAGTTACGAGGTCACAGATACGCAGTATTTT,CASSYEVTDTQYF
TRBV3-1,.,TRBD1,17,TRBJ2-1,TGTGCCAGCAGCCAAGATACGGCAGGGGGAATCTACAATGAGCAGTTCTTC,CASSQDTAGGIYNEQFF
TRBV20-1,.,TRBD2,16,TRBJ2-3,TGCAGTGCTAGGTGGACTAGCGGGAAATGGACAGATACGCAGTATTTT,CSARWTSGKWTDTQYF
TRBV7-9,.,.,14,TRBJ2-2,TGTGCCAGCAGCTTGAGCCAGTACACCGGGGAGCTGTTTTTT,CASSLSQYTGELFF
TRBV6-2/TRBV6-3,.,.,11,TRBJ2-7,TGTGCCAGCAGGGCGAGTGACGAGCAGTACTTC,CASRASDEQYF
TRBV6-1,.,.,16,TRBJ2-7,TGTGCCAGCAGTGAATTCGTGGGGGCACAAGCCTACGAGCAGTACTTC,CASSEFVGAQAYEQYF
TRBV2,once,.,16,TRBJ2-2,TGTGCCAAAGGACAGCATATAGACCCAAACACCGGGGAGCTGTTTTTT,CAKGQHIDPNTGELFF
TRBV12-3/TRBV12-4,.,TRBD1,16,TRBJ2-1,TGTGCCAGCAGTCCTGGGACAGGGATCAATTACAATGAGCAGTTCTTC,CASSPGTGINYNEQFF
TRBV5-1,once,.,14,TRBJ1-5,TGCGCCAGCAGCTTGTTTGCAGGTTCTCAGCCCCAGCATTTT,CASSLFAGSQPQHF
TRBV27,once,TRBD2,16,TRBJ2-1,TGTGCCAGCTCCCAAAGCGGGAGGGCCCCCTACAATGAGCAGTTCTTC,CASSQSGRAPYNEQFF
TRBV6-1,few,.,14,TRBJ2-3,TGTGCCAGCAGTGACAGGGAAAGCACAGATACGCAGTATTTT,CASSDRESTDTQYF
TRBV7-2,few,.,14,TRBJ2-5,TGTGCCAGCAGCCCGGGCCTCGTCCTAGAGACCCAGTACTTC,CASSPGLVLETQYF
TRBV4-3,.,TRBD1,16,TRBJ2-2,TGCGCCAGCAGCCCTACAGGGGGTCAAGGGACCGGGGAGCTGTTTTTT,CASSPTGGQGTGELFF
TRBV4-1,.,TRBD1,16,TRBJ2-7,TGTGCCAGCAGCCAAGTGCCGGGACAGGGTGCCTACGAGCAGTACTTC,CASSQVPGQGAYEQYF
TRBV18,.,TRBD2,15,TRBJ2-7,TGTGCCAGCTCACCAGAACTAGCGGTAACCTACGAGCAGTACTTC,CASSPELAVTYEQYF